The 26 T cell receptor beta chains below were found in one sample sequenced in a study of T-cell memory formation after mild COVID-19. TCRdb re-called the 5' RACE reads with MiXCR, one entry per CDR3 protein. Of around 340,000 distinct CDR3 sequences in the sample, over 10% are singletons; the top ten hold about 20%. The sample taken for sequencing was PBMCs or a T cell subset sorted from them (not recorded which). Source of these receptors: a man between 18 and 29 years old who had mild COVID-19 (a few samples of this study predate the infection). Cell type and time point are not known.

This chain connects TRBV14 to TRBJ1-1, with D perhaps matching TRBD1 (5 bases). The germline V gene has CDR1 SGHDN and CDR2 FVKESK. Trimming took off 2 bases at V and 1 base at J, with 11 bases between the two ends. This CDR3 has 15 amino acids. The CDR3 DNA reads as TGTGCCAGCAGCCAATTCATGGGACCGAACACTGAAGCTTTCTTT. It yields the protein CASSQFMGPNTEAFF.

This clonotype showed up just a few times. The rearrangement uses TRBV6-5 and TRBJ2-1; the match to TRBD2 covers 12 bases. CDR1 is MNHEY and CDR2 is SVGAGI in the germline V gene. The CDR3 covers 17 residues. J lost 5 bases, V lost 3 bases, and 8 bases had no gene match. The CDR3 loop reads CASSYRRLAGVNNEQFF. The CDR3 coding sequence is TGTGCCAGCAGTTATCGACGACTAGCGGGGGTAAACAATGAGCAGTTCTTC.

This clonotype was seen a few times. The junction departs from the called germline gene at one end, perhaps through a read error. V usage is TRBV5-1 and J usage is TRBJ1-1; D gene ambiguous. The CDR3 spans 14 residues. Per the germline V gene, CDR1 is SGHRS and CDR2 is YFSETQ. The CDR3, as DNA: TGTGCCAGCAGTTTAATGGACGGAAACACTGAAGCTTTCTTT. It translates to CASSLMDGNTEAFF.

This clonotype was found a few times. The chain employs TRBV5-1 and TRBJ2-5; 7 bases fit TRBD2. The CDR3 runs to 16 residues. V trimming: 0 bases; J trimming: 2 bases; junction bases outside the gene matches: 7. CDR1 SGHRS and CDR2 YFSETQ come from the germline V gene. In DNA form, the CDR3 reads TGCGCCAGCAGCTTGGCCATCGGCGGGGGTCAAGAGACCCAGTACTTC. Translating gives CASSLAIGGGQETQYF.

This clonotype has ten or more counts. The genes are TRBV7-2 and TRBJ2-7, with 8 nucleotides matching TRBD2. The CDR3 is made up of 12 amino acids. V was clipped by 7 bases and J by 6 bases; unmatched bases: 5. Germline V lookup: CDR1 SGHTA, CDR2 FQGNSA. This chain's CDR3 is CASTVAGGEQYF. The CDR3 DNA follows: TGTGCCAGCACCGTCGCGGGGGGCGAGCAGTACTTC.

The genes are TRBV10-3 and TRBJ2-3; 10 nucleotides line up with TRBD2. The CDR3 has 14 residues. The V gene end was trimmed by 5 bases and the J gene end by 4 bases; junction bases not matched to a gene: 3. Germline lookup yields CDR1 ENHRY and CDR2 SYGVKD. The CDR3 loop is CAISSGGAADTQYF. Written as DNA, the CDR3 is TGTGCCATCAGTAGCGGGGGGGCCGCAGATACGCAGTATTTT.

The V and J genes are TRBV9 and TRBJ1-1; D unclear. The CDR3 spans 14 residues. V was shortened by 1 base and J by 1 base, with 8 bases between the two germline ends. From germline, CDR1 is SGDLS and CDR2 YYNGEE. CDR3 protein: CASSVSNSNTEAFF. In DNA, the CDR3 is TGTGCCAGCAGCGTAAGTAACTCGAACACTGAAGCTTTCTTT.

The J gene is TRBJ2-7, the V gene TRBV5-6, with a weak D call TRBD2 (7 bases). Trimming pared 6 bases from V and 6 bases from J, leaving 16 bases between. CDR3 length: 13 amino acids. The V gene's germline CDR1 is SGHDT and CDR2 YYEEEE. The chain's CDR3 is CASTRRGGSEQYV. The CDR3 coding sequence is TGTGCCAGCACCCGAAGGGGGGGTAGCGAGCAGTACGTC.

This clonotype has more than one count but fewer than ten. CDR3 residues: CASGLGGGGHLGQPQHF. In DNA, the CDR3 is TGTGCCAGCGGCCTCGGCGGGGGCGGCCACCTCGGTCAGCCCCAGCATTTT. The chain combines TRBV12-3 or TRBV12-4 with TRBJ1-5, with a weak D call TRBD1 (6 bases). V shed 8 bases and J shed 6 bases, with 26 bases lying between them. CDR3 length: 17 amino acids.

The chain combines TRBV7-2 with TRBJ1-1, with D hard to call. The CDR3 runs to 13 residues. V gave up 6 bases and J gave up 8 bases, with 16 bases separating them. Looked up from germline, CDR1 is SGHTA and CDR2 is FQGNSA. CDR3 protein: CASSPFAGGEAFF. Here the CDR3 DNA reads TGTGCCAGCAGTCCCTTTGCCGGCGGAGAAGCTTTCTTT. The full variable domain, its missing parts supplied by reference TRBV7-2 and TRBJ1-1, is GAGVSQSPSNKVTEKGKDVELRCDPISGHTALYWYRQSLGQGLEFLIYFQGNSAPDKSGLPSDRFSAERTGGSVSTLTIQRTQQEDSAVYLCASSPFAGGEAFFGQGTRLTVV.

The gene calls are TRBV6-5 and TRBJ2-1, with TRBD1 identical over 7 bases. The CDR3 is made up of 14 amino acids. CDR1 and CDR2 from the germline V gene are MNHEY and SVGAGI. The V and J ends lost 2 bases and 9 bases, in that order; junction bases with no gene match: 7. CDR3: CASSYIDRVGEQFF. The CDR3 DNA is TGTGCCAGCAGTTACATCGACAGGGTGGGTGAGCAGTTCTTC.

The sample holds many counts of this clonotype. This chain links TRBV7-2 with TRBJ2-7; D is undetermined. The CDR3 is 14 amino acids. Germline assignment: CDR1 SGHTA and CDR2 FQGNSA. Between the trimmed V and J ends, which lost 4 bases and 3 bases, there was a span of 13 bases. CDR3 in amino acids: CASSSWVASYEQYV. The DNA of the CDR3 is TGTGCCAGCAGCTCTTGGGTAGCCAGCTACGAGCAGTACGTC.

This clonotype was recorded at least ten times. The chain is built from TRBV7-9 and TRBJ2-7; D unclear. This CDR3 spans 16 amino acids. V gave up 1 base and J gave up 2 bases, with 15 bases separating them. Germline V gives CDR1 SEHNR, CDR2 FQNEAQ (reference sequence). The CDR3 spells CASSLVAGRNPYEQYF. CDR3 DNA: TGTGCCAGCAGCTTAGTCGCAGGCCGGAACCCCTACGAGCAGTACTTC.

The genes are TRBV29-1 and TRBJ2-1, with D perhaps matching TRBD2 (5 bases). The CDR3 runs 19 residues. CDR1 and CDR2 (germline): SQVTM, ANQGSEA. Trimming took off 1 base at V and 0 bases at J, with 22 bases between the two ends. For the CDR3, the DNA is TGCAGCGTTGAAGGTCCCCAAGTTCGGGGAGAACACTCCTACAATGAGCAGTTCTTC. It yields the protein CSVEGPQVRGEHSYNEQFF.

V usage is TRBV3-1 and J usage is TRBJ2-5; 10 positions agree with TRBD2. CDR3 length equals 15 residues. Germline lookup yields CDR1 LGHDT and CDR2 YNNKEL (reference sequence). V lost 2 bases and J lost 3; bases outside the gene matches: 3. The CDR3 here is CASSQLGLAEETQYF. CDR3 in DNA: TGTGCCAGCAGCCAATTAGGACTAGCGGAAGAGACCCAGTACTTC.

The CDR3 DNA reads TGTGCCAGCAGTTTGGCAGGGGCGGTCACCGGGGAGCTGTTTTTT. Amino acids: CASSLAGAVTGELFF. This sequence joins TRBV12-3 or TRBV12-4 and TRBJ2-2, with a tentative D call TRBD1 (6 bases). CDR3 length equals 15 residues. The V end lost 3 bases, the J end lost 4 bases, and 12 bases lay between the germline ends.

CDR3 coding DNA: TGTGCCAGCAGTTACGAGCGGGGGGGCGGGACCCAGTACTTC. It translates to CASSYERGGGTQYF. The chain is built from TRBV6-5 and TRBJ2-5; 10 nucleotides agree with TRBD2. Germline CDR1 reads MNHEY; CDR2 reads SVGAGI. The CDR3 length is 14 residues. The trim removed 2 bases at V and 7 bases at J, leaving 4 bases unmatched.

The table lists this clonotype with a few counts. The J gene is TRBJ2-5, the V gene TRBV7-6; 8 nucleotides line up with TRBD1. CDR1 is SGHVS and CDR2 is FNYEAQ in the germline V gene. V shed 5 bases, J shed 2 bases, and the junction held 4 bases outside the gene matches. This CDR3 is built from 14 residues. The CDR3 DNA is TGTGCCAGCAGCAGATGGACAGGGCAAGAGACCCAGTACTTC. It specifies CASSRWTGQETQYF. Full variable domain (remainder filled in from reference TRBV7-6 and TRBJ2-5): GAGVSQSPRYKVTKRGQDVALRCDPISGHVSLYWYRQALGQGPEFLTYFNYEAQQDKSGLPNDRFSAERPEGSISTLTIQRTEQRDSAMYRCASSRWTGQETQYFGPGTRLLVL.

This clonotype was counted between two and nine times. V usage is TRBV6-5 and J usage is TRBJ1-6; no clear D gene. Germline V gives CDR1 MNHEY, CDR2 SVGAGI. This CDR3 is 17 amino acids long. Deletions cut 0 bases from V and 2 bases from J, with 11 bases between. The CDR3 DNA follows: TGTGCCAGCAGTTACTCGGGAGTTCAGACCTATAATTCACCCCTCCACTTT. Its protein product is CASSYSGVQTYNSPLHF.

This clonotype was detected only a few times. The rearrangement links TRBV28 to TRBJ2-5; D call uncertain. This CDR3 region has 12 residues. CDR1 and CDR2 (germline): MDHEN, SYDVKM. The V and J ends lost 7 bases and 1 base respectively, with 7 bases between them. DNA of the CDR3: TGTGCCAGCATGTCAGGCCAAGAGACCCAGTACTTC. It is translated as CASMSGQETQYF.

This chain joins TRBV9 and TRBJ2-3; possible D gene TRBD1, 5 bases. The CDR3 loop spans 15 amino acids. Per the germline V gene, CDR1 is SGDLS and CDR2 is YYNGEE. V lost 1 base and J lost 0, with 9 bases in between. CDR3 nucleotide sequence: TGTGCCAGCAGCGTAACAGGCCTTAGCACAGATACGCAGTATTTT. Its translation: CASSVTGLSTDTQYF.

V usage is TRBV4-1 and J usage is TRBJ2-4, with 8 bases lining up with TRBD1. This CDR3 is 16 amino acids long. The germline gives CDR1 MGHRA, CDR2 YSYEKL. Trimming cost V 3 bases and J 7 bases; bases outside gene matches: 11. This chain's CDR3 is CASSQLHRTGHNIQYF. CDR3 coding DNA: TGCGCCAGCAGCCAGCTACACCGGACAGGGCATAACATTCAGTACTTC.

V and J are TRBV18 and TRBJ1-1; possibly TRBD1 for D (6 bases). Germline lookup yields CDR1 KGHSH and CDR2 LQKENI. With 3 bases removed from V and 5 bases from J, the gap between germline ends came to 7 bases. CDR3 length equals 12 residues. In DNA, the CDR3 is TGTGCCAGCTCACCCCAGGGGACTGAAGCTTTCTTT. It specifies CASSPQGTEAFF.

The chain is built from TRBV7-9 and TRBJ1-6; 10 nucleotides line up with TRBD1. The germline V gene has CDR1 SEHNR and CDR2 FQNEAQ (reference sequence). The CDR3 has 14 amino acids. V lost 10 bases and J lost 10; bases outside the gene matches: 10. Here the CDR3 DNA reads TGTGCCACCGAACCGGGACAGGGGTTCTCACCCCTCCACTTT. Translating gives CATEPGQGFSPLHF.

As for this clonotype: This may be a read error: a much more frequent sequence differs by one nucleotide. This chain joins TRBV5-5 and TRBJ1-4; D is possibly TRBD1 (5 bases). This CDR3 spans 14 amino acids. From germline, CDR1 is SGHKS and CDR2 YYEKEE (reference sequence). This chain's CDR3 is CASRGGATNEKMFF. CDR3 bases: TGTGCCTCGAGGGGTGGGGCAACTAATGAAAAAATGTTTTTT.

The CDR3: CASSSGQVPPNYGYTF. The CDR3 DNA sequence: TGTGCCAGCAGCTCCGGACAGGTGCCCCCTAACTATGGCTACACCTTC. This chain joins TRBV7-9 and TRBJ1-2, with 7 positions matching TRBD1. The CDR3 has 16 residues. The trim removed 4 bases at V and 0 bases at J, leaving 8 bases unmatched. Germline V gene data show CDR1 as SEHNR and CDR2 as FQNEAQ (reference sequence).